This T cell receptor beta chain was documented in a study of a mutant IDH1 vaccine in newly diagnosed glioma. A remark on this clone: The antigen is undetermined.

The length of the CDR3 is 15 residues. Trimming left V 5 bases short and J 6 bases short, with 18 bases between. Germline CDR1 reads SEHNR; CDR2 reads FQNEAQ (reference sequence). Here immunoSEQ multiplex PCR was the method, and the copy in TCRdb shows in-frame clones only, minus some. This sample has roughly 30,000 clones, with approximately 88% found just once. Time point noted: week 5, during vaccination. Each vaccine dose was 300 ug of mutant IDH1 20-mer peptide, with topical imiquimod. Astrocytomas found in donors were new, WHO grade 3 or 4, IDH1-mutant and ATRX-lost. This TCR derives from a man in his late teens or twenties with glioma. The sample in question was PBMCs, obtained from a glioma patient whose treatment included an IDH1 peptide vaccine. The J gene is TRBJ2-3, the V gene TRBV7-9; D unresolved. CDR3 protein: CASSEDRALRDTQYF. CDR3 DNA sequence: TGTGCCAGCAGCGAGGATAGGGCCCTCCGCGATACGCAGTATTTT.